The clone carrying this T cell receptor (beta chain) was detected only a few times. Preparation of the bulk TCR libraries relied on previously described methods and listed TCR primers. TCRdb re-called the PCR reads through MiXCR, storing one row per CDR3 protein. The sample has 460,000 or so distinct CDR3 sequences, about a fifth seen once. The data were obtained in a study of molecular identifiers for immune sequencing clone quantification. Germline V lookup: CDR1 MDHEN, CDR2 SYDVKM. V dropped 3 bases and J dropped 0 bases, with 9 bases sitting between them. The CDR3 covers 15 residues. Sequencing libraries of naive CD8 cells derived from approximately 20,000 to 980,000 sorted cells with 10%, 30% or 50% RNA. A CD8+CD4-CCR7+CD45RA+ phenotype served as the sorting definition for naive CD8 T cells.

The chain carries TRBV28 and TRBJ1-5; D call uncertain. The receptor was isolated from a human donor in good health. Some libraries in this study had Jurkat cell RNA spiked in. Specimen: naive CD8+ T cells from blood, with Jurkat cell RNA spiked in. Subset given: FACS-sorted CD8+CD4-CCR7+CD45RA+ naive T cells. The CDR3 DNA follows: TGTGCCAGCAGTTTTGTTATCAGTAGCAATCAGCCCCAGCATTTT. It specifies CASSFVISSNQPQHF.